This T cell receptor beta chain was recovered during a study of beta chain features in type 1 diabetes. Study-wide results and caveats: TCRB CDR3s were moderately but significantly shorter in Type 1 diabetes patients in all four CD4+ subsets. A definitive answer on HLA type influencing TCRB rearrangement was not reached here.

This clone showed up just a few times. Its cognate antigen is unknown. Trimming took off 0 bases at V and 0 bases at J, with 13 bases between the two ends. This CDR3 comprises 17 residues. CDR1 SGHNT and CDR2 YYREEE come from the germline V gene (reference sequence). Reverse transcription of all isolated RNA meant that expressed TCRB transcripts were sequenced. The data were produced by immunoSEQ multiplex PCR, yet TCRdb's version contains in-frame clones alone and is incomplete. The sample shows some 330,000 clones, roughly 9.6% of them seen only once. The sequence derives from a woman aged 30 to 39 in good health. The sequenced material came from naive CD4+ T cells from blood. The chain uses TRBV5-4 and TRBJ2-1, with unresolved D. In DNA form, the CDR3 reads TGTGCCAGCAGCTTGGACGGCGGAACGGGCTCCTACAATGAGCAGTTCTTC. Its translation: CASSLDGGTGSYNEQFF.